This entry lists 6 T cell receptor beta chains sequenced from one sample in a study of T cell repertoires in cytomegalovirus infection (dated by TCRdb to between 2018 and 2021). The run used an Illumina HiSeq 1500. The raw public data were reprocessed by TCRdb itself: fastp quality trimming at Q25, MiXCR clonotype calling, in-frame beta chains only. Each CDR3 protein gets just one entry, which takes the most common genes and DNA from the rows behind it. Present in this sample are hundreds of thousands of distinct CDR3 sequences, about 24% of which were seen just once. The ten largest clones represent under 8.5% of the sample. The source material was CD8+ T cells from PBMCs. Source of these receptors: a human donor in good health (CMV status not recorded). Some clones in this sample may be carry-over from other donors' samples.

At least ten counts were recorded for this clonotype. The chain uses TRBV7-2 and TRBJ2-1, with D tentatively TRBD1 (6 bases). The CDR3 runs 15 residues. Germline V gives CDR1 SGHTA, CDR2 FQGNSA. The V and J ends lost 0 bases and 7 bases respectively, with 13 bases between them. CDR3 in amino acids: CASSLAGALENEQFF. CDR3 nucleotide sequence: TGTGCCAGCAGCTTAGCGGGGGCCCTCGAGAATGAGCAGTTCTTC.

This clonotype was seen a handful of times. This chain joins TRBV6-2 or TRBV6-3 and TRBJ2-7; D gene ambiguous. Germline lookup yields CDR1 MNHEY and CDR2 SVGEGT. Deletions cut 3 bases from V and 2 bases from J, with 8 bases between. This CDR3 has 13 residues. CDR3 nucleotide sequence: TGTGCCAGCAGTTATATGAGCCCCTACGAGCAGTACGTC. The encoded protein is CASSYMSPYEQYV.

V usage is TRBV6-2 or TRBV6-3 and J usage is TRBJ1-5, with D tentatively TRBD1 (6 bases). V was trimmed by 2 bases and J by 5 bases, leaving 19 bases between them. The CDR3 sequence is 17 residues long. The germline CDR1 and CDR2 sequences are MNHEY and SVGEGT. CDR3 sequence: CASSYEVGWTDYQPQHF. The DNA for the CDR3 is TGTGCCAGCAGTTACGAGGTCGGCTGGACAGATTATCAGCCCCAGCATTTT.

On this clonotype itself: A much larger clone differs by one base, so this may be a read error. The genes are TRBV6-2 or TRBV6-3 and TRBJ2-6, with unresolved D. Germline V gene lookup returns CDR1 MNHEY and CDR2 SVGEGT. The CDR3 contains 16 residues. The V end lost 2 bases, the J end lost 0 bases, and 8 bases lay between the germline ends. CDR3: CASSYREISGANVLTF. CDR3 nucleotide sequence: TGTGCCAGCAGTTACCGAGAAATCTCTGGGGCCAACGTCCTGACTTTC.

This clonotype has just one count. This rearrangement joins TRBV13 to TRBJ2-3; TRBD1 might be the D (6 bases). The V gene's germline CDR1 is PRHDT and CDR2 FYEKMQ (reference sequence). Trimming cost V 2 bases and J 3 bases, with 9 bases left between them. The CDR3 covers 14 residues. The CDR3 DNA sequence: TGTGCCAGCAGCTTAAGGGACACAACAGATACGCAGTATTTT. This encodes CASSLRDTTDTQYF.

This clonotype was found a few times. V is TRBV6-2 or TRBV6-3 and J is TRBJ1-1; no reliable D call. Germline V gene sequence: CDR1 MNHEY, CDR2 SVGEGT. The CDR3 has 12 residues. V was shortened by 7 bases and J by 6 bases, with 12 bases between the two germline ends. CDR3 DNA: TGTGCCAGCACCCTGGGCGTTTCTGAAGCTTTCTTT. It translates to CASTLGVSEAFF.